Listed below are T cell receptor beta chains from one sample, sequenced in a study of T cells during gluten challenge in celiac disease. TCRdb independently ran MiXCR on the 5' RACE reads; one entry per CDR3 protein. The data show approximately 250 distinct CDR3 sequences, with about 8.8% seen just once and roughly two fifths held by the top ten. The specimen comprised gluten-specific CD4+ T cells sorted from blood using tetramers, sampled at baseline or on day 6, 14 or 28 of gluten challenge (not recorded which). These receptors were taken from a female donor with celiac disease. Both conserved end residues are part of each CDR3. The order of the fields is J gene, D gene, clone size, V gene, CDR3 protein, CDR3 DNA. A D gene is named only where the DNA matches it firmly. Only some rows state a clone size, as once, few, many or a class for expanded clones.

TRBJ2-1 - large TRBV7-8 CASSISVQGTYNEQFF TGTGCCAGCAGCATATCTGTCCAGGGTACATACAATGAGCAGTTCTTC
TRBJ1-3 TRBD1 medium-sized TRBV4-2 CASSLRAGDSGNTIYF TGTGCCAGCAGCCTAAGGGCCGGGGACAGCGGAAACACCATATATTTT
TRBJ2-3 - few TRBV19 CASSLSGHTDTQYF TGTGCCAGTAGTCTCTCGGGACACACAGATACGCAGTATTTT
TRBJ2-3 - large TRBV7-2 CASSPLGGAQGNTQYF TGTGCCAGCAGCCCTTTGGGGGGGGCCCAGGGGAATACGCAGTATTTT
TRBJ2-1 TRBD2 large TRBV29-1 CSVALAADGEQFF TGCAGCGTTGCGCTAGCGGCCGATGGTGAGCAGTTCTTC
TRBJ1-1 TRBD1 medium-sized TRBV7-3 CASSVTGLGTEAFF TGTGCCAGCAGCGTGACAGGGCTGGGCACTGAAGCTTTCTTT
TRBJ2-3 - medium-sized TRBV9 CASSGVQTGTRADTQYF TGTGCCAGCAGTGGGGTCCAGACAGGGACTAGGGCAGATACGCAGTATTTT
TRBJ2-7 TRBD2 medium-sized TRBV18 CASSLLLADYEQYF TGTGCCAGCTCACTCCTACTAGCGGACTACGAGCAGTACTTC
TRBJ2-5 - few TRBV20-1 CSAPGELVGQETQYF TGCAGTGCTCCGGGTGAGCTGGTAGGGCAAGAGACCCAGTACTTC
TRBJ2-3 - large TRBV29-1 CSVEDPPSTDTQYF TGCAGCGTTGAAGATCCACCGAGCACAGATACGCAGTATTTT
TRBJ1-4 - medium-sized TRBV20-1 CSAGGGDGEKLFF TGCAGTGCCGGAGGCGGGGACGGAGAAAAACTGTTTTTT
TRBJ2-3 TRBD1 few TRBV9 CASSVVQQGSTTDTQYF TGTGCCAGCAGCGTAGTTCAACAGGGGTCTACCACAGATACGCAGTATTTT
TRBJ2-1 TRBD2 many TRBV19 CASSIIWAGGFNEQFF TGTGCCAGTAGTATAATTTGGGCGGGGGGGTTCAATGAGCAGTTCTTC
TRBJ2-1 TRBD1 medium-sized TRBV7-3 CASSLTGGVSNEQFF TGTGCCAGCAGCTTAACAGGGGGCGTAAGCAATGAGCAGTTCTTC
TRBJ1-5 TRBD1 large TRBV29-1 CSVGTGWDQPQHF TGCAGCGTCGGGACAGGGTGGGATCAGCCCCAGCATTTT
TRBJ2-7 - medium-sized TRBV19 CASSVVGAYEQYF TGTGCCAGTAGCGTTGTGGGGGCCTACGAGCAGTACTTC
TRBJ2-3 - medium-sized TRBV19 CASTVSWTDTQYF TGTGCCAGTACGGTCTCCTGGACAGATACGCAGTATTTT
TRBJ2-3 - large TRBV29-1 CSVGIVSTDTQYF TGCAGCGTTGGTATCGTTAGCACAGATACGCAGTATTTT
TRBJ2-5 - large TRBV29-1 CSVGGTPQGFQETQYF TGCAGCGTTGGAGGGACTCCCCAAGGGTTCCAAGAGACCCAGTACTTC
TRBJ1-2 - hyperexpanded TRBV20-1 CSARVSMLSGYTF TGCAGTGCTAGAGTCAGCATGCTGAGTGGCTACACCTTC
TRBJ2-7 TRBD1 medium-sized TRBV4-1 CASSLRDRGSEQYF TGCGCCAGCAGCCTGCGGGACAGGGGGTCCGAGCAGTACTTC
TRBJ2-3 - medium-sized TRBV20-1 CSASRQHTDTQYF TGCAGTGCTAGTCGCCAGCACACAGATACGCAGTATTTT
TRBJ2-1 TRBD2 large TRBV29-1 CSVSLLAGSADEQFF TGCAGCGTTTCTCTACTAGCGGGTAGTGCGGATGAGCAGTTCTTC
TRBJ1-1 - many TRBV24-1 CATSRTPPVIRRAEAFF TGTGCCACCAGTCGCACTCCTCCTGTAATTCGGAGGGCTGAAGCTTTCTTT
TRBJ2-7 - large TRBV14 CASSQVAGGEQYF TGTGCCAGCAGCCAAGTGGCGGGTGGAGAGCAGTACTTC
TRBJ2-6 - large TRBV5-1 CASSSGGTSFSGANVLTF TGCGCCAGCAGCTCAGGGGGTACTAGCTTCTCTGGGGCCAACGTCCTGACTTTC
TRBJ2-2 - large TRBV7-6 CASSLVQDGGELFF TGTGCCAGCAGCTTAGTACAGGATGGGGGGGAGCTGTTTTTT
TRBJ2-2 - large TRBV30 CAWSVEGWDTGELFF TGTGCCTGGAGTGTGGAGGGGTGGGACACCGGGGAGCTGTTTTTT
TRBJ2-6 - large TRBV13 CASSPYSGANVLTF TGTGCCAGCAGCCCTTACTCTGGGGCCAACGTCCTGACTTTC
TRBJ2-3 TRBD2 large TRBV5-1 CASSLLTSGPDTQYF TGCGCCAGCAGCTTGCTTACTAGCGGTCCAGATACGCAGTATTTT
TRBJ2-7 TRBD1 medium-sized TRBV27 CASSSSSRDRGIYEQYF TGTGCCAGCAGTTCTTCCTCCCGGGACAGGGGAATCTACGAGCAGTACTTC
TRBJ2-3 - medium-sized TRBV19 CASSLGAGTDTQYF TGTGCCAGTAGTTTGGGGGCCGGAACAGATACGCAGTATTTT
TRBJ2-5 - medium-sized TRBV6-4 CASSDKLAKETQYF TGTGCCAGCAGTGACAAGCTAGCCAAAGAGACCCAGTACTTC
TRBJ2-3 TRBD2 medium-sized TRBV5-1 CASSLGSGAGDTQYF TGCGCCAGCAGCTTGGGTAGCGGGGCCGGAGATACGCAGTATTTT
TRBJ1-1 - large TRBV27 CASSPLQRTEAFF TGTGCCAGCAGTCCCCTACAGCGGACTGAAGCTTTCTTT
TRBJ1-4 - large TRBV20-1 CSANQGSEKLFF TGCAGTGCTAACCAGGGGAGCGAAAAACTGTTTTTT
TRBJ2-6 - - TRBV13 CASSTYSGANVLTF TGTGCCAGCAGCACTTACTCTGGGGCCAATGTCCTGACTTTC
TRBJ2-3 - medium-sized TRBV7-3 CASSIRGTDTQCF TGTGCCAGCAGCATTCGAGGCACAGATACGCAGTGTTTT
TRBJ1-6 - - TRBV29-1 CSVGADWDSPLHF TGCAGCGTTGGGGCAGACTGGGATTCACCCCTCCACTTT
TRBJ2-5 - medium-sized TRBV23-1 CASSQYRAGETQYF TGCGCCAGCAGTCAATACAGGGCGGGAGAGACCCAGTACTTC
TRBJ1-1 - large TRBV13 CASSLPRPHTEAFF TGTGCCAGCAGCTTACCTCGGCCTCACACTGAAGCTTTCTTT